The rows below give T cell receptor beta chains drawn from one sample of a study of T-cell reconstitution after alpha-beta-depleted transplantation in children. A single record per CDR3 protein comes from TCRdb applying MiXCR to the PCR reads. The data show about 610,000 distinct CDR3 sequences, about 10% seen once. Sequencing was performed on PBMCs from the stem cell graft donor, taken from the stem cell graft. All receptors come from a human donor who donated a stem cell graft to a child with acute myeloid leukemia. The CDR3 runs from the conserved cysteine through the conserved F or W. D genes are given only for firm matches. Where a row states a size, it is once, few, many or the class of an expanded clone; other rows omit it.

V	size	J	D	DNA	CDR3
TRBV29-1	-	TRBJ2-5	-	TGCAGCGTTGGACAGGGAGGGGGGGAGACCCAGTACTTC	CSVGQGGGETQYF
TRBV30	-	TRBJ2-7	TRBD2	TGTGCCTGGAGCTCGGGACTAGCGGGTGCCTACGAGCAGTACTTC	CAWSSGLAGAYEQYF
TRBV6-6	few	TRBJ1-2	TRBD1	TGTGCCGGAACGACAGGGGCGTATGGCTACACCTTC	CAGTTGAYGYTF
TRBV20-1	-	TRBJ2-7	TRBD2	TGCAGTGCCTCAAGCGGGAGGGCCTCTTTCTGCGAGCAGTACTTC	CSASSGRASFCEQYF
TRBV20-1	few	TRBJ2-7	-	TGCAGTGCTAGCGGGCGGGACAACTCCTACGAGCAGTACTTC	CSASGRDNSYEQYF
TRBV12-3/TRBV12-4	-	TRBJ2-1	-	TGTGCCAGCAGTTTAGGTGGTACAGCCCCGGCGGCGGGGTTCTTC	CASSLGGTAPAAGFF
TRBV12-3/TRBV12-4	few	TRBJ1-2	-	TGTGCCAGCAGTTTAGCAGACTATGGCTACACCTTC	CASSLADYGYTF
TRBV5-1	-	TRBJ2-1	TRBD2	TGCGCCAGCAGCTTGGTCCTAGCGGCCAACAATGAGCAGTTCTTC	CASSLVLAANNEQFF
TRBV20-1	many	TRBJ2-1	TRBD2	TGCAGTGCTAGAGGCGGACTAGACTCCTACAATGAGCAGTTCTTC	CSARGGLDSYNEQFF
TRBV28	many	TRBJ2-3	-	TGTGCCAGCAGTTACGGGTACACAGATACGCAGTATTTT	CASSYGYTDTQYF
TRBV4-3	-	TRBJ2-2	-	TGCGCCAGCAGCCAAGGGGTCCTGGGGAACACCGGGGAGCTGTTTTTT	CASSQGVLGNTGELFF
TRBV9	many	TRBJ2-3	-	TGTGCCAGCAGCGGGCTCTGGGGGGCGAATACGCAGTATTTT	CASSGLWGANTQYF
TRBV6-1	many	TRBJ1-6	TRBD1	TGTGCCAGCAGTGCCCGGGACAGCTATAATTCACCCCTCCACTTT	CASSARDSYNSPLHF
TRBV6-2/TRBV6-3	many	TRBJ2-7	-	TGTGCCATCCTAGGGATAGCGCGCAACGAGCAGTACTTC	CAILGIARNEQYF
TRBV7-2	-	TRBJ2-1	-	TGTGCCAGCAGTCCTGTTATAGCTTACAATGAGCAGTTCTTC	CASSPVIAYNEQFF
TRBV20-1	few	TRBJ1-5	-	TGCAGTGCTAGAGATTGGGCAGCCGACCTTAATAGCAATCAGCCCCAGCATTTT	CSARDWAADLNSNQPQHF
TRBV15	many	TRBJ1-1	-	TGTGCCACCAGCAGAGATGGGGCGATAAACACTGAAGCTTTCTTT	CATSRDGAINTEAFF
TRBV20-1	many	TRBJ2-3	TRBD2	TGCAGTGCCCCTAGCGGGAGCATAAATACGCAGTATTTT	CSAPSGSINTQYF
TRBV27	-	TRBJ1-2	TRBD1	TGTGCCAGCAGTTCGACAGGGTTCCCCCGTAACTATGGCTACACCTTC	CASSSTGFPRNYGYTF